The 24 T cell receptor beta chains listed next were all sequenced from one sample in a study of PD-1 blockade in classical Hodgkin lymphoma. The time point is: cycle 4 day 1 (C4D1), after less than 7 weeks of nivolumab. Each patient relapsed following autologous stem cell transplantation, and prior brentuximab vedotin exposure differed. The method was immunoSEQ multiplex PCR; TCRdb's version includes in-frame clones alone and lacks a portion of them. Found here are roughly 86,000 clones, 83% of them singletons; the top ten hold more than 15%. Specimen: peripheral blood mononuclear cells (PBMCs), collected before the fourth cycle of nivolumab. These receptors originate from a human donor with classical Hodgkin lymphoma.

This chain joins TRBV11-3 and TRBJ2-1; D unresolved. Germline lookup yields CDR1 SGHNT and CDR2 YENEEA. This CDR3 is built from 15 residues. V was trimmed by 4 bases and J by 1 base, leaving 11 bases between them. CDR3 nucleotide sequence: TGTGCCAGCAGCTCAGCCCCGGTTTCCTACAATGAGCAGTTCTTC. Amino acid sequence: CASSSAPVSYNEQFF.

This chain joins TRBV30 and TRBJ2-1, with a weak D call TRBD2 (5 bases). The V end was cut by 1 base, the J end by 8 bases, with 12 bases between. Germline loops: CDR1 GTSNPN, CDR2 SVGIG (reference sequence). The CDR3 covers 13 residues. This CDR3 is CAWSGGNWDEQFF. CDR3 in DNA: TGTGCCTGGAGTGGAGGGAACTGGGATGAGCAGTTCTTC. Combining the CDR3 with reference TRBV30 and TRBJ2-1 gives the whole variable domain SQTIHQWPATLVQPVGSPLSLECTVEGTSNPNLYWYRQAAGRGLQLLFYSVGIGQISSEVPQNLSASRPQDRQFILSSKKLLLSDSGFYLCAWSGGNWDEQFFGPGTRLTVL.

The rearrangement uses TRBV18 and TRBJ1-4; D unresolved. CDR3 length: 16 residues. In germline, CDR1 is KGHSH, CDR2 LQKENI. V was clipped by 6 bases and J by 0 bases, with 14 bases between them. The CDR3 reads CASSLGRPTTNEKLFF. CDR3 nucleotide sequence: TGTGCCAGCTCTCTCGGACGGCCGACAACTAATGAAAAACTGTTTTTT. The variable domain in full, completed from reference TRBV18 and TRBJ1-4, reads NAGVMQNPRHLVRRRGQEARLRCSPMKGHSHVYWYRQLPEEGLKFMVYLQKENIIDESGMPKERFSAEFPKEGPSILRIQQVVRGDSAAYFCASSLGRPTTNEKLFFGSGTQLSVL.

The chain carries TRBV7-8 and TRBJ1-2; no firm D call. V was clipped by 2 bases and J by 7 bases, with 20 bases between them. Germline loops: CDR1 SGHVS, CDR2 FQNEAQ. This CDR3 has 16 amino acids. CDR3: CASSLTHLGEFGGYTF. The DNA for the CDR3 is TGTGCCAGCAGCTTAACGCACTTGGGAGAGTTCGGTGGCTACACCTTC.

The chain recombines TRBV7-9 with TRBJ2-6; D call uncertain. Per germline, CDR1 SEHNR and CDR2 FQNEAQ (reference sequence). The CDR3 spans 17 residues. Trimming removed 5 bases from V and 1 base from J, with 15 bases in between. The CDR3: CASSLSAQGSGANVLTF. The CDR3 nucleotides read TGTGCCAGCAGCCTCTCCGCACAAGGGTCTGGGGCCAACGTCCTGACTTTC.

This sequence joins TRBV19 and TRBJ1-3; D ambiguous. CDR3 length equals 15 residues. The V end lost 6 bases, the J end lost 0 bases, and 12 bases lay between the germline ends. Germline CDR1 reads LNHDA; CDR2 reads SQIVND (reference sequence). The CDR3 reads CASRRIVSSGNTIYF. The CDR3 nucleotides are TGTGCCAGTAGACGAATAGTGAGCTCTGGAAACACCATATATTTT.

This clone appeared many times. CDR3 residues: CASSWTSGNNEQFF. CDR3 DNA: TGTGCCAGCAGTTGGACTAGCGGTAACAATGAGCAGTTCTTC. The chain has TRBV27 and TRBJ2-1; TRBD2 matches 10 bases. The germline CDR1 and CDR2 sequences are MNHEY and SMNVEV (reference sequence). The junction had 2 bases not matched to a gene; V was cut back by 4 bases and J by 5 bases. The CDR3 has 14 residues.

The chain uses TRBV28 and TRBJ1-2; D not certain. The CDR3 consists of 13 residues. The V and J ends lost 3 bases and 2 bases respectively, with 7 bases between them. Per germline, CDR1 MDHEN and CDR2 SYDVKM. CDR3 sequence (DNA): TGTGCCAGCAGTTTTTCCCGGAACTATGGCTACACCTTC. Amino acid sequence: CASSFSRNYGYTF.

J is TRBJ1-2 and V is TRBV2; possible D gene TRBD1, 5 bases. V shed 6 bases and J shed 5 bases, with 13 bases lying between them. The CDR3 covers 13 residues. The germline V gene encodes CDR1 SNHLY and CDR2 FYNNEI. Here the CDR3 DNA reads TGTGCCAGCAGCGCCTTCAGGGAGTATGGCTACACCTTC. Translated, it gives CASSAFREYGYTF. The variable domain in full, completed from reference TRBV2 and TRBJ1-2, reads EPEVTQTPSHQVTQMGQEVILRCVPISNHLYFYWYRQILGQKVEFLVSFYNNEISEKSEIFDDQFSVERPDGSNFTLKIRSTKLEDSAMYFCASSAFREYGYTFGSGTRLTVV.

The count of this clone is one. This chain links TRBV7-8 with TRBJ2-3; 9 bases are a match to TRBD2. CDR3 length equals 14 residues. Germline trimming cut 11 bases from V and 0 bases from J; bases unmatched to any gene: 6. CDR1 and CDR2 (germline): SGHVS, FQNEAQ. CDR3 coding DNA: TGTGCCGGGGCTAGCGGGACTAGCACAGATACGCAGTATTTT. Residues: CAGASGTSTDTQYF.

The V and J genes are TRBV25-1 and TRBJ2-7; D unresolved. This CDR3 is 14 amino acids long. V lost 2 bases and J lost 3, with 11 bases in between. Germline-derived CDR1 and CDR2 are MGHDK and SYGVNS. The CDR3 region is CASSEVHPNYEQYF. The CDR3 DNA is TGTGCCAGCAGTGAAGTTCACCCGAACTACGAGCAGTACTTC.

The CDR3 sequence: CAWSSVLGDTQYF. CDR3 bases: TGTGCCTGGAGCTCGGTTTTGGGGGATACGCAGTATTTT. The V call is TRBV30, the J call TRBJ2-3; no firm D call. Trimming removed 3 bases from V and 6 bases from J, with 13 bases in between. CDR3 length equals 13 residues. Germline V gene sequence: CDR1 GTSNPN, CDR2 SVGIG (reference sequence).

CDR3 sequence reads: CASSPLAGTPDTQYF. The CDR3 region has the DNA TGCGCCAGCAGTCCCCTCGCCGGGACCCCCGATACGCAGTATTTT. This sequence joins TRBV5-1 and TRBJ2-3; the D gene could be TRBD1 or TRBD2 (5 bases each). The CDR3 spans 15 residues. The V end lost 5 bases, the J end lost 6 bases, and 19 bases lay between the germline ends. CDR1 is SGHRS, CDR2 YFSETQ, per germline.

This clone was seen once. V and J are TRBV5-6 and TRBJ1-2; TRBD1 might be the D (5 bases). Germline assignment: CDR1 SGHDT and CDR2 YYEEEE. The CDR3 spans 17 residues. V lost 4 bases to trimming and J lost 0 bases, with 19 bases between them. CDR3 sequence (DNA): TGTGCCAGCAGCAACCGGGCCAAAGGGGTTTCTAACTATGGCTACACCTTC. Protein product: CASSNRAKGVSNYGYTF.

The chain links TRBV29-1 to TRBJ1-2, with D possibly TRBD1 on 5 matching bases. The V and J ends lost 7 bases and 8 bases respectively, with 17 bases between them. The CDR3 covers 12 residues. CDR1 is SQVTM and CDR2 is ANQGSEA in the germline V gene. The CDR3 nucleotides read TGCAGCGGGGGCCGCGAAGGAGTGGGCTACACCTTC. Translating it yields CSGGREGVGYTF.

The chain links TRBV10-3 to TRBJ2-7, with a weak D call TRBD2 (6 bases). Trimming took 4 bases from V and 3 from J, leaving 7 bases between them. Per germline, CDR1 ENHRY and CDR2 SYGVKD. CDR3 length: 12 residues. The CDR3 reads CAISATSYEQYF. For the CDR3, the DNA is TGTGCCATCAGTGCGACTAGCTACGAGCAGTACTTC.

The CDR3 DNA reads TGTGCCAGCAGAGGCAGGACCTCTGGAAACACCATATATTTT. Its protein product is CASRGRTSGNTIYF. This chain links TRBV2 with TRBJ1-3; D is unresolved. CDR1 is SNHLY and CDR2 is FYNNEI in the germline V gene. V gave up 6 bases and J gave up 0 bases, with 9 bases separating them. The CDR3 has 14 residues.

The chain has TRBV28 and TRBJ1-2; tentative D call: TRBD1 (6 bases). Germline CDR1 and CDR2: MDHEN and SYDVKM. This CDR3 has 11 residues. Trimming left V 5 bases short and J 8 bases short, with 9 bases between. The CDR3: CASSPGVGYTF. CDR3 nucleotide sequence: TGTGCCAGCAGTCCAGGGGTCGGCTACACCTTC.

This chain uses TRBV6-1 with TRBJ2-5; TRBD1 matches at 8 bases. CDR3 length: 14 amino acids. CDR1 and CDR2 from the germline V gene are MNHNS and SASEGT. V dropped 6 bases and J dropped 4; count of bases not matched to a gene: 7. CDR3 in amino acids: CASRLGQGGETQYF. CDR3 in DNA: TGTGCCAGCAGGCTCGGACAGGGTGGAGAGACCCAGTACTTC.

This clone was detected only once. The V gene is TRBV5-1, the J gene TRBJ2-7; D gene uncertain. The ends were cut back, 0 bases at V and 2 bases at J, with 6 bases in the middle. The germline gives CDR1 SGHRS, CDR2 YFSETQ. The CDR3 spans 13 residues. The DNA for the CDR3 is TGCGCCAGCAGCTTGGACGTTCCCTACGAGCAGTACTTC. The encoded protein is CASSLDVPYEQYF.

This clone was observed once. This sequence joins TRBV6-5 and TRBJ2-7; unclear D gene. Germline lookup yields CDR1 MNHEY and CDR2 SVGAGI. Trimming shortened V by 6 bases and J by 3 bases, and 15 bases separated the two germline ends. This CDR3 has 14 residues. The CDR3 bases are TGTGCCAGCAGGAGTAACCCTGGGAACTACGAGCAGTACTTC. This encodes CASRSNPGNYEQYF.

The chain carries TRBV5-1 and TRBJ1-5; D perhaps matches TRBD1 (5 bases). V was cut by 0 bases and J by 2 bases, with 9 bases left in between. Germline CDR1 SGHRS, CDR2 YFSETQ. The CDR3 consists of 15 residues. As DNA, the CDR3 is TGCGCCAGCAGCTTGGCGGGGCAGGGCAATCAGCCCCAGCATTTT. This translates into CASSLAGQGNQPQHF. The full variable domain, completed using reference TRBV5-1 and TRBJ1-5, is KAGVTQTPRYLIKTRGQQVTLSCSPISGHRSVSWYQQTPGQGLQFLFEYFSETQRNKGNFPGRFSGRQFSNSRSEMNVSTLELGDSALYLCASSLAGQGNQPQHFGDGTRLSIL.

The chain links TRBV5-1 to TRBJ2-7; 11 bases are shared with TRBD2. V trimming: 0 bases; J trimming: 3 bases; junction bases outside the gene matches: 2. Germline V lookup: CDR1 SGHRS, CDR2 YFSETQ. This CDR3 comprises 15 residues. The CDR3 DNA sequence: TGCGCCAGCAGCTTGGAGGGGACTAGCGGCTACGAGCAGTACTTC. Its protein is CASSLEGTSGYEQYF.

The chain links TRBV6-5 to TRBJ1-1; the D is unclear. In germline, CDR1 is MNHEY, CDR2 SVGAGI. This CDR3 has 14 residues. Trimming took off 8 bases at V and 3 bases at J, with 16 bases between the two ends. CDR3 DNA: TGTGCCAGCGTCGGTCGAGGGTCTCACACTGAAGCTTTCTTT. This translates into CASVGRGSHTEAFF.